The 24 T cell receptor beta chains listed next were all sequenced from one sample in a study of blood T cell repertoires in COVID-19 (TCRdb year 2020). The protocol used for the library was the immunoSEQ multiplex PCR assay. Imported from immuneACCESS, the table was reduced by TCRdb to in-frame sequences with V and J called. These copies leave out some clones; in studies compared against another copy, an unresolved V gene accounts for under half, and the cause of the remainder is not known. The sample includes roughly 150,000 clones, with 79% observed a single time. Around 8.7% of the sample goes to the ten largest clones. Source material: peripheral blood. The receptors were gathered from a man aged 45-65 years with active or convalescent COVID-19.

The rearrangement uses TRBV6-1 and TRBJ2-2, with a weak D call TRBD1 (6 bases). The germline V and J ends were trimmed by 1 base and 3 bases, with 9 bases remaining between them. Germline CDR1 and CDR2: MNHNS and SASEGT. The CDR3 is 15 residues long. CDR3 DNA: TGTGCCAGCAGTGAAGAGACAGGATACACCGGGGAGCTGTTTTTT. As protein: CASSEETGYTGELFF.

The J gene is TRBJ1-1, the V gene TRBV9; 7 positions match TRBD1. CDR3 size: 14 residues. The germline V gene has CDR1 SGDLS and CDR2 YYNGEE. The V and J ends lost 6 bases and 1 base, in that order; junction bases with no gene match: 6. The CDR3 is CASNEQGSNTEAFF. CDR3 DNA: TGTGCCAGCAACGAACAGGGGTCGAACACTGAAGCTTTCTTT.

This clone has a single count. The rearrangement joins TRBV18 to TRBJ1-1; D is uncertain. The CDR3 has 12 amino acids. Trimming removed 3 bases from V and 6 bases from J, with 8 bases in between. Looked up from germline, CDR1 is KGHSH and CDR2 is LQKENI. The CDR3 loop reads CASSPAQSEAFF. As DNA, the CDR3 is TGTGCCAGCTCACCGGCACAGTCTGAAGCTTTCTTT.

The chain has TRBV30 and TRBJ2-3; D gene uncertain. This CDR3 is built from 13 residues. Trimming took 2 bases from V and 1 from J, leaving 7 bases between them. Germline values: CDR1 GTSNPN, CDR2 SVGIG (reference sequence). The CDR3 protein is CAWSFSGTDTQYF. In DNA, the CDR3 is TGTGCCTGGAGTTTCAGCGGCACAGATACGCAGTATTTT.

J is TRBJ2-7 and V is TRBV4-1; TRBD2 aligns across 8 bases. The CDR3 has 14 amino acids. Looked up from germline, CDR1 is MGHRA and CDR2 is YSYEKL. V lost 1 base to trimming and J lost 4 bases; unmatched junction nucleotides: 3. CDR3 sequence: CASSQVEREYEQYF. DNA for the CDR3: TGCGCCAGCAGCCAAGTTGAGCGGGAGTACGAGCAGTACTTC.

This clone was detected only a few times. This rearrangement joins TRBV24-1 to TRBJ2-1; D is undetermined. This CDR3 has 14 residues. Trimming cost V 0 bases and J 3 bases, with 5 bases left between them. CDR1 and CDR2 from the germline V gene are KGHDR and SFDVKD. CDR3 sequence (DNA): TGTGCCACCAGTGATTTGTACAGCTACAATGAGCAGTTCTTC. Its protein product is CATSDLYSYNEQFF.

The gene calls are TRBV4-1 and TRBJ2-3, with TRBD2 identical over 8 bases. The V and J ends lost 4 bases and 2 bases, in that order; junction bases with no gene match: 8. Germline assignment: CDR1 MGHRA and CDR2 YSYEKL. The CDR3 is made up of 16 amino acids. Here the CDR3 DNA reads TGCGCCAGCAGCCCCCGACTAGCGAGTCTCACAGATACGCAGTATTTT. Amino acids: CASSPRLASLTDTQYF.

The chain joins TRBV29-1 to TRBJ1-1; 10 bases match TRBD1. CDR3 length: 14 amino acids. Germline assignment: CDR1 SQVTM and CDR2 ANQGSEA. The trim removed 4 bases at V and 5 bases at J, leaving 7 bases unmatched. CDR3 residues: CSVGADRGYTEAFF. DNA for the CDR3: TGCAGCGTTGGAGCGGACAGGGGGTATACTGAAGCTTTCTTT.

This clone was counted a few times. The V gene is TRBV18, the J gene TRBJ2-1, with 9 bases identical to TRBD2. This CDR3 is 14 amino acids long. V lost 5 bases and J lost 4; bases outside the gene matches: 3. Per germline, CDR1 KGHSH and CDR2 LQKENI. The CDR3 DNA reads as TGTGCCAGCTCAGCGCTAGCGGGATACAATGAGCAGTTCTTC. It translates to CASSALAGYNEQFF.

This clone has a handful of counts. V is TRBV5-1 and J is TRBJ2-1, with 7 bases aligning to TRBD2. The CDR3 runs to 14 residues. V shed 4 bases and J 7 bases; nucleotides not matched to a gene: 8. Germline V gene sequence: CDR1 SGHRS, CDR2 YFSETQ. The CDR3 nucleotides read TGCGCCAGCAGCGGCGGGAGTTCGGGGAATGAGCAGTTCTTC. Its translation: CASSGGSSGNEQFF.

This clone was counted a single time. The genes are TRBV25-1 and TRBJ1-2; TRBD1 might be the D (6 bases). Germline CDR1 and CDR2: MGHDK and SYGVNS. Deletions cut 5 bases from V and 2 bases from J, with 12 bases between. CDR3 length: 14 residues. CDR3 nucleotide sequence: TGTGCCAGCAGTTGGCAGGGGTCAAACTATGGCTACACCTTC. Protein: CASSWQGSNYGYTF.

The genes are TRBV2 and TRBJ1-3; 7 nucleotides match TRBD1. Germline loops: CDR1 SNHLY, CDR2 FYNNEI. The length of the CDR3 is 15 residues. Losses at the gene ends were 5 bases for V and 5 bases for J; bases not matched to a gene: 9. CDR3 nucleotides: TGTGCCAGCAGTTGGGGACAGTTGGCCCGAAACACCATATATTTT. This gives the protein CASSWGQLARNTIYF.

The chain carries TRBV10-3 and TRBJ1-4; unclear D gene. V was cut by 5 bases and J by 7 bases, with 17 bases left in between. From germline, CDR1 is ENHRY and CDR2 SYGVKD. CDR3 length equals 15 residues. The CDR3 DNA reads as TGTGCCATCAGTCCTAGGACTGGGCAAAGTGAAAAACTGTTTTTT. This encodes CAISPRTGQSEKLFF.

The rearrangement links TRBV24-1 to TRBJ2-7; TRBD1 might be the D (6 bases). Germline V CDR1 and CDR2: KGHDR, SFDVKD. Deletions cut 5 bases from V and 4 bases from J, with 14 bases between. The CDR3 is 14 amino acids. CDR3 loop: CATSARNRDYEQYF. The CDR3 nucleotides read TGTGCCACCAGTGCAAGGAACAGGGATTACGAGCAGTACTTC.

This clone was observed many times. The gene calls are TRBV27 and TRBJ2-7; 11 nucleotides align to TRBD2. Germline loops: CDR1 MNHEY, CDR2 SMNVEV (reference sequence). V was clipped by 3 bases and J by 6 bases; unmatched bases: 4. The CDR3 is made up of 14 amino acids. This CDR3 reads CASSLALAGGEQYF. CDR3 bases: TGTGCCAGCAGTTTGGCGCTAGCGGGAGGCGAGCAGTACTTC.

The chain carries TRBV27 and TRBJ2-7, with TRBD2 matching over 13 bases. J was trimmed by 5 bases and V by 5 bases; bases with no gene match: 6. The CDR3 is 15 amino acids. Germline loops: CDR1 MNHEY, CDR2 SMNVEV (reference sequence). The CDR3 nucleotides are TGTGCCAGCAGTATACTAGCGGGAGGGCCCCACGAGCAGTACTTC. Translation: CASSILAGGPHEQYF.

This rearrangement joins TRBV6-5 to TRBJ1-2; the D gene is possibly TRBD1 (6 bases). The CDR3 sequence is 12 residues long. Trimming shortened V by 4 bases and J by 8 bases, and 11 bases separated the two germline ends. From germline, CDR1 is MNHEY and CDR2 SVGAGI. CDR3 nucleotide sequence: TGTGCCAGCAGTTTCCAGGGGCAGGGCTACACCTTC. It encodes CASSFQGQGYTF.

The chain combines TRBV5-4 with TRBJ1-5, with 7 bases identical to TRBD1. The trim removed 4 bases at V and 7 bases at J, leaving 8 bases unmatched. The CDR3 is 14 residues long. Looked up from germline, CDR1 is SGHNT and CDR2 is YYREEE (reference sequence). The CDR3 protein is CASSAGGLGQPQHF. CDR3 sequence (DNA): TGTGCCAGCAGCGCAGGGGGACTCGGGCAGCCCCAGCATTTT.

This chain uses TRBV12-5 with TRBJ2-1, with D possibly TRBD2 on 6 matching bases. Per germline, CDR1 LGHNT and CDR2 FRNRAP. The CDR3 consists of 15 residues. V lost 5 bases and J lost 9, with 20 bases in between. The CDR3 here is CASGPRGATPGEQFF. As DNA, the CDR3 is TGTGCTAGTGGTCCCCGCGGGGCCACGCCGGGTGAGCAGTTCTTC.

There are a few counts of this clone. The chain couples TRBV2 to TRBJ1-2; no reliable D call. This CDR3 comprises 13 residues. V dropped 2 bases and J dropped 8 bases, with 12 bases sitting between them. CDR1 and CDR2 from the germline V gene are SNHLY and FYNNEI. The CDR3 loop is CASSELWEGGYTF. The CDR3 DNA follows: TGTGCCAGCAGTGAATTATGGGAGGGAGGCTACACCTTC.

This clone has a handful of counts. The J gene is TRBJ2-7, the V gene TRBV11-3, with TRBD1 matching over 8 bases. V trimming: 5 bases; J trimming: 3 bases; junction bases outside the gene matches: 6. The CDR3 contains 14 residues. Germline CDR1 is SGHNT and CDR2 is YENEEA. The CDR3 protein is CASSQQGGLYEQYF. CDR3 nucleotide sequence: TGTGCCAGCAGCCAACAGGGGGGACTCTACGAGCAGTACTTC. The complete variable domain, with remaining parts taken from reference TRBV11-3 and TRBJ2-7, reads EAGVVQSPRYKIIEKKQPVAFWCNPISGHNTLYWYLQNLGQGPELLIRYENEEAVDDSQLPKDRFSAERLKGVDSTLKIQPAELGDSAVYLCASSQQGGLYEQYFGPGTRLTVT.

The J gene is TRBJ2-5, the V gene TRBV7-3; 12 bases agree with TRBD1. There are 16 residues in the CDR3. CDR1 SGHTA and CDR2 FQGTGA come from the germline V gene. The V and J ends lost 0 bases and 4 bases, in that order; junction bases with no gene match: 3. The CDR3 reads CASSLTPGQGAETQYF. The CDR3 coding sequence is TGTGCCAGCAGCTTAACCCCGGGACAGGGGGCAGAGACCCAGTACTTC. The full variable domain, its missing parts supplied by reference TRBV7-3 and TRBJ2-5, is GAGVSQTPSNKVTEKGKYVELRCDPISGHTALYWYRQSLGQGPEFLIYFQGTGAADDSGLPNDRFFAVRPEGSVSTLKIQRTERGDSAVYLCASSLTPGQGAETQYFGPGTRLLVL.

The chain has TRBV13 and TRBJ2-1, with 10 bases lining up with TRBD2. Losses at the gene ends were 4 bases for V and 0 bases for J; bases not matched to a gene: 3. The CDR3 is made up of 16 amino acids. The germline CDR1 and CDR2 sequences are PRHDT and FYEKMQ (reference sequence). The CDR3 loop reads CASSSPSGSSYNEQFF. The CDR3 DNA sequence: TGTGCCAGCAGCTCTCCTAGCGGGAGCTCCTACAATGAGCAGTTCTTC.

The chain is built from TRBV24-1 and TRBJ2-3; TRBD2 might be the D (5 bases). Germline CDR1 and CDR2: KGHDR and SFDVKD. The CDR3 consists of 16 residues. V was pared by 7 bases and J by 2 bases, with 18 bases between. This chain's CDR3 is CATSERPGKATDTQYF. The CDR3 nucleotides are TGTGCCACCAGCGAGAGACCGGGGAAGGCCACAGATACGCAGTATTTT.